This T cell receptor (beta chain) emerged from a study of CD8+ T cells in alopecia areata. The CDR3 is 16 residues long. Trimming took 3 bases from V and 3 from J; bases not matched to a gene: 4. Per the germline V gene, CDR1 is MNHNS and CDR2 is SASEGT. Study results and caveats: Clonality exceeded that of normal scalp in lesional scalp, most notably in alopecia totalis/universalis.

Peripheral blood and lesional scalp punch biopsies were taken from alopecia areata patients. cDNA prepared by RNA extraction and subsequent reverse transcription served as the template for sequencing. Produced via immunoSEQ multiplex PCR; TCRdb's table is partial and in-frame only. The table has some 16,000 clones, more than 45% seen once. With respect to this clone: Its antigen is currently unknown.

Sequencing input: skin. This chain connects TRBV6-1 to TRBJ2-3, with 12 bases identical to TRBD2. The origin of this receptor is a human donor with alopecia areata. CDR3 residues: CASSDPGTSGTDTQYF. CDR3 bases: TGTGCCAGCAGTGACCCGGGGACTAGCGGGACAGATACGCAGTATTTT.